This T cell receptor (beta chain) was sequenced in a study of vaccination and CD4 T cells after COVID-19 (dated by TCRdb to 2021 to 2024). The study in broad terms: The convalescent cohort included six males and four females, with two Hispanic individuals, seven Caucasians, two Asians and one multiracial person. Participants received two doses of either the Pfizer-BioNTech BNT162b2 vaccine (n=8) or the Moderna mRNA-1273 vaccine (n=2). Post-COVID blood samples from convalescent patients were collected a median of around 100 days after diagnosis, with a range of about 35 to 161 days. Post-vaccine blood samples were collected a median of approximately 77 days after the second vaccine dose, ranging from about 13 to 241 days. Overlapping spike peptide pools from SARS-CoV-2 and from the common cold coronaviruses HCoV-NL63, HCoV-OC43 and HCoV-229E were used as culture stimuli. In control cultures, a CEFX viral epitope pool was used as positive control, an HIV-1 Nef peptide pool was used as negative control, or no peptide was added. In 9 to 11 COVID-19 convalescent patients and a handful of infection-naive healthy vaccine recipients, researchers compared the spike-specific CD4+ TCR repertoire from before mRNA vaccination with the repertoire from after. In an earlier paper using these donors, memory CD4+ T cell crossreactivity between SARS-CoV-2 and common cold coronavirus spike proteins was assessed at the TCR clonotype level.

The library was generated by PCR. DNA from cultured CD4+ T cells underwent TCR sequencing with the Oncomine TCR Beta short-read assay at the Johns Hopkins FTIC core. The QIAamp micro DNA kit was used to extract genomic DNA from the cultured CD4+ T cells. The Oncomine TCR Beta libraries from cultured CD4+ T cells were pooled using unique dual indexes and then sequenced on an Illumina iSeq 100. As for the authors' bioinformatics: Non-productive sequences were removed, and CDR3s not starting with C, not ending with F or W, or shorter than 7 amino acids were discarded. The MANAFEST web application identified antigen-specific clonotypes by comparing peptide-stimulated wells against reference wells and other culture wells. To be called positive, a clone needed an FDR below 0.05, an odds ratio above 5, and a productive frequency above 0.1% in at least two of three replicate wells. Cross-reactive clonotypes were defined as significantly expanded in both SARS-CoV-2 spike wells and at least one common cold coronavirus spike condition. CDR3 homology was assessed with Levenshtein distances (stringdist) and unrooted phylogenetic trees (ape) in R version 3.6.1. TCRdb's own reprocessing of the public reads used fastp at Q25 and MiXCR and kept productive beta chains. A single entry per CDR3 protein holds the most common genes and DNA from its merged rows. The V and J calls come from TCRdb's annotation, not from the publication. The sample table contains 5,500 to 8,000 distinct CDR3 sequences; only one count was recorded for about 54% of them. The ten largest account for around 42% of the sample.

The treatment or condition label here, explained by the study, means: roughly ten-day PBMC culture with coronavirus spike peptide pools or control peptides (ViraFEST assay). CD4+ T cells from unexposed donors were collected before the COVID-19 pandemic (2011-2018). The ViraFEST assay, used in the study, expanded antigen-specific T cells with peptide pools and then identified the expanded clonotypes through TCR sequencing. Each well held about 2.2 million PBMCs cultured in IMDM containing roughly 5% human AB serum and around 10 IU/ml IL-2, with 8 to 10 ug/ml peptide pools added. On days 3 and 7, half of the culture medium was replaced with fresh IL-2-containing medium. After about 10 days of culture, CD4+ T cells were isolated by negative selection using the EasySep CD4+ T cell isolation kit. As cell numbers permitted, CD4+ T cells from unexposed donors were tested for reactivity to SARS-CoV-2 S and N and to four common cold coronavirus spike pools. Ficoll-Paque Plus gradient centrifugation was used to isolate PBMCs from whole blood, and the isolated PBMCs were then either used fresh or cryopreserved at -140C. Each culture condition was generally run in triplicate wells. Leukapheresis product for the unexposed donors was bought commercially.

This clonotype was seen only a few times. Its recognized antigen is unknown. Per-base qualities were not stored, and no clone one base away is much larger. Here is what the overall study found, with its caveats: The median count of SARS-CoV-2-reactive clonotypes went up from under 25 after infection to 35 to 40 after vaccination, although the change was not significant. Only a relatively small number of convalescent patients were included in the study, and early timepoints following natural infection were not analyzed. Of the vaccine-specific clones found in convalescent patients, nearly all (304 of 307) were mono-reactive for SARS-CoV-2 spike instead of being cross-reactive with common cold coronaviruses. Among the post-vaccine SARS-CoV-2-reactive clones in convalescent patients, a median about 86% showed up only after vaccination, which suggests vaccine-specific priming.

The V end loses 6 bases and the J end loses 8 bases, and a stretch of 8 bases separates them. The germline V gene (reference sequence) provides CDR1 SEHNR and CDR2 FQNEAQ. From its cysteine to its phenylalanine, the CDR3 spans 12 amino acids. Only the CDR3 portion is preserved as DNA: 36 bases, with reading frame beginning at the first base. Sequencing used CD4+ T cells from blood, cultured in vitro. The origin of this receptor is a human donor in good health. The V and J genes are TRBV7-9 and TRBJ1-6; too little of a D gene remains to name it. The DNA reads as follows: TGTGCCAGCAGTAATGGGGATTCACCCCTCCACTTT. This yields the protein CASSNGDSPLHF.